A selection of T cell receptor beta chains follows, all from one sample in a study of beta chain features in type 1 diabetes. Data came from immunoSEQ multiplex PCR; TCRdb stores just in-frame clones and leaves some out. The sample lists over 200,000 clones; under 13% were seen once. The sequencing sample was made of naive CD4+ T cells from blood. The receptors shown here come from a man between 25 and 39 years old with type 1 diabetes. Each CDR3 is given with its conserved first and last residue. Each record gives: D gene, V gene, clone size, J gene, CDR3 protein, CDR3 DNA. D genes are given only for firm matches. For some rows the clone size is stated as once, few or many, or as a class when expanded; others skip it.

>TRBD1|TRBV5-1|-|TRBJ2-7
CASSFDREYEQYF
TGCGCCAGCAGCTTTGACAGGGAGTACGAGCAGTACTTC
>-|TRBV28|few|TRBJ2-1
CASSLAGAYNEQLF
TGTGCCAGCAGTTTGGCAGGGGCCTACAATGAGCAGCTCTTC
>TRBD1|TRBV7-2|few|TRBJ1-5
CASSSGRGQVTNQPQHF
TGTGCCAGCAGCTCCGGCCGAGGACAGGTGACGAATCAGCCCCAGCATTTT
>TRBD2|TRBV9|-|TRBJ2-3
CASSATGTRGSDTQYF
TGTGCCAGCAGCGCAACCGGGACTAGGGGGTCGGATACGCAGTATTTT
>-|TRBV6-6|few|TRBJ2-2
CAGRRGNTGELFF
TGTGCCGGCCGGCGGGGCAACACCGGGGAGCTGTTTTTT
>TRBD1|TRBV2|-|TRBJ2-7
CASTGTVRTQAYF
TGTGCCAGCACCGGGACAGTCAGAACACAGGCGTACTTC
>TRBD1|TRBV4-1|once|TRBJ1-5
CASSQGPGTAAGNQPQHF
TGCGCCAGCAGCCAAGGCCCTGGGACAGCCGCCGGCAATCAGCCCCAGCATTTT
>-|TRBV4-2|-|TRBJ2-7
CASSQSVGSGYEQYF
TGTGCCAGCAGCCAATCTGTAGGGAGCGGTTACGAGCAGTACTTC
>TRBD2|TRBV7-8|-|TRBJ2-7
CASSLGQTSRNYEQYF
TGTGCCAGCAGCTTAGGCCAGACTAGCAGGAACTACGAGCAGTACTTC
>-|TRBV7-9|few|TRBJ2-3
CASSLAFTAGASDTQYF
TGTGCCAGCAGCTTAGCGTTTACGGCAGGGGCATCAGATACGCAGTATTTT
>-|TRBV9|-|TRBJ2-2
CAGWRGTPNTGELFF
TGTGCCGGATGGCGTGGGACACCGAACACCGGGGAGCTGTTTTTT
>-|TRBV10-3|few|TRBJ2-3
CAISESRVQYSSTDTQYF
TGTGCCATCAGTGAGTCGCGTGTACAGTATTCTAGCACAGATACGCAGTATTTT
>TRBD1|TRBV9|-|TRBJ1-6
CASSPRTGGKNSPLHF
TGTGCCAGCAGCCCACGGACAGGTGGGAAGAATTCACCCCTCCACTTT
>TRBD2|TRBV29-1|few|TRBJ2-1
CSVVGGGNEQFF
TGCAGCGTGGTCGGGGGGGGAAATGAGCAGTTCTTC
>-|TRBV15|-|TRBJ1-5
CATREGRINQPQHF
TGTGCCACCAGGGAGGGGCGGATCAATCAGCCCCAGCATTTT
>TRBD2|TRBV4-1|-|TRBJ2-5
CASSQGRTSGGETQYF
TGCGCCAGCAGCCAAGGACGAACTAGCGGCGGGGAGACCCAGTACTTC
>TRBD1|TRBV7-2|-|TRBJ2-2
CASRPGGAGELFF
TGTGCCAGCAGACCAGGGGGAGCCGGGGAGCTGTTTTTT
>TRBD2|TRBV7-2|-|TRBJ2-1
CASSLKVAGSYEQFF
TGTGCCAGCAGCTTGAAGGTAGCGGGTTCGTATGAGCAGTTCTTC
>TRBD2|TRBV9|-|TRBJ2-2
CASSVGGEGTGELFF
TGTGCCAGCAGCGTTGGAGGGGAGGGGACCGGGGAGCTGTTTTTT
>TRBD1|TRBV28|few|TRBJ2-7
CATHRGNSYEQYF
TGTGCCACCCACAGGGGGAACTCCTACGAGCAGTACTTC
>-|TRBV4-1|-|TRBJ1-1
CASSQGFGVGAFF
TGCGCCAGCAGCCAAGGTTTCGGGGTCGGAGCTTTCTTT
>-|TRBV5-1|-|TRBJ2-5
CASSLSQETQYF
TGCGCCAGCAGCCTGAGCCAAGAGACCCAGTACTTC
>-|TRBV6-6|-|TRBJ2-3
CASSKRGDTQYF
TGTGCCAGCAGCAAAAGGGGGGATACGCAGTATTTT
>TRBD2|TRBV11-2|-|TRBJ2-7
CASSAGLAGAAYEQYF
TGTGCCAGCAGCGCGGGACTAGCGGGGGCAGCCTACGAGCAGTACTTC
>-|TRBV5-4|few|TRBJ2-7
CASSQEPRNPFPYEQYF
TGTGCCAGCAGCCAAGAGCCGCGGAACCCCTTCCCGTACGAGCAGTACTTC
>-|TRBV2|few|TRBJ1-2
CASSSTARGGGYTF
TGTGCCAGCAGCTCGACAGCCAGGGGCGGTGGCTACACCTTC
>-|TRBV7-9|few|TRBJ2-6
CASSLRGLGANVLTF
TGTGCCAGCAGCCTCCGGGGACTTGGGGCCAACGTCCTGACTTTC
>TRBD2|TRBV2|few|TRBJ2-1
CASRATSGVYNEQFF
TGTGCCAGCAGAGCGACTAGCGGGGTATACAATGAGCAGTTCTTC
>-|TRBV11-2|-|TRBJ2-7
CASSRRSNAPYEQYF
TGTGCCAGCAGCAGGAGGTCCAACGCCCCCTACGAGCAGTACTTC
>-|TRBV15|-|TRBJ2-7
CATSRQDSSYEQYF
TGTGCCACCAGCAGACAGGATTCCTCCTACGAGCAGTACTTC
>-|TRBV5-1|-|TRBJ2-3
CASGARGADTQYF
TGCGCCAGCGGAGCCAGAGGCGCAGATACGCAGTATTTT
>-|TRBV11-2|few|TRBJ2-7
CASSLLGGYEQYF
TGTGCCAGCAGCTTGCTGGGAGGCTACGAGCAGTACTTC
>-|TRBV5-1|few|TRBJ2-1
CASSLEPNGEQFF
TGCGCCAGCAGCTTGGAACCCAACGGTGAGCAGTTCTTC